A selection of T cell receptor beta chains follows, all from one sample in a study of CD4+ T cells in melanoma. Repertoires were generated with immunoSEQ multiplex PCR, while TCRdb's copy carries only in-frame clones and drops some. Altogether 90,000 to 130,000 clones are present, about 92% being singletons, with the ten largest covering 3.3%. Sequencing was performed on peripheral blood. The receptors come from a human donor with melanoma. Both conserved end residues are part of each CDR3.

>TRBV6-1
CASSNPRTGEETQYF
>TRBV19
CASSSHRALLYGYTF
>TRBV29-1
CSVVGEGGTDTQYF
>TRBV4-1
CASSQQGWSTEAFF
>TRBV6-4
CASSEELGGGYGYTF
>TRBV7-3
CASSSMGFQETQYF
>TRBV2
CAMAASGSPDTQYF
>TRBV28
CASSTPGRHPYF
>TRBV7-9
CASSLKSGEQYF
>TRBV5-1
CASLVAGGPGNEQFF
>TRBV5-1
CASSLGTAESTEAFF
>TRBV7-2
CASSPPTGGASPLHF
>TRBV2
CASSEEGSGDTQYF
>TRBV5-1
CASSLDLAGNTIYF
>TRBV18
CASSPPVVYNEQFF
>TRBV2
CASKRGSYEQYF
>TRBV29-1
CSVEGTVDTGELFF
>TRBV9
CASSPRVAGGNNEQFF
>TRBV28
CASSPIDNASTDTQYF
>TRBV27
CASSLGETQYF
>TRBV2
CASSDWKTQYF
>TRBV9
CASSVEAGARDTQYF
>TRBV7-9
CASTGGVYTDTQYF
>TRBV5-1
CASSLGQHTGELFF
>TRBV7-2
CASSFFGSSSYEQYF
>TRBV7-2
CASSRSLSNTGELFF
>TRBV30
CAWSPHNQPQHF
>TRBV10-3
CAIKPGPNTEAFF
>TRBV27
CASSPGIGLAGVKDQETQYF
>TRBV28
CASSLTGSGSETQYF
>TRBV28
CASSPASRYTF
>TRBV14
CASSQQPQETQYF
>TRBV6-5
CASLPGQLSNQPQHF
>TRBV5-1
CASSLEAVETQYF
>TRBV19
CASSIESRSTDTQYF
>TRBV4-1
CASSQNLAGSYNEQFF
>TRBV6-4
CASSGGGDTQYF
>TRBV5-1
CASSVQGAWGEDF
>TRBV10-3
CAISDATGVNTEAFF
>TRBV12-5
CASGLAGPLNEQFF
>TRBV11-3
CASSHRTGDGETQYF
>TRBV2
CASSELSGGYNEQFF
>TRBV18
CASSSTSSRAYEQYF
>TRBV19
CASSITGVWTEAFF
>TRBV4-1
CASSQAERGANNEQFF
>TRBV30
CAWCAALTGELFF
>TRBV7-2
CASSLGEGGTQYF
>TRBV6-1
CASSYPDTQYF
>TRBV2
CASRSGTGISPLHF
>TRBV7-2
CASSIQGVGELFF
>TRBV19
CASALAGGGTDTQYF
>TRBV11-3
CASSLGQGALGELFF
>TRBV5-5
CASSLGAYYGYTF